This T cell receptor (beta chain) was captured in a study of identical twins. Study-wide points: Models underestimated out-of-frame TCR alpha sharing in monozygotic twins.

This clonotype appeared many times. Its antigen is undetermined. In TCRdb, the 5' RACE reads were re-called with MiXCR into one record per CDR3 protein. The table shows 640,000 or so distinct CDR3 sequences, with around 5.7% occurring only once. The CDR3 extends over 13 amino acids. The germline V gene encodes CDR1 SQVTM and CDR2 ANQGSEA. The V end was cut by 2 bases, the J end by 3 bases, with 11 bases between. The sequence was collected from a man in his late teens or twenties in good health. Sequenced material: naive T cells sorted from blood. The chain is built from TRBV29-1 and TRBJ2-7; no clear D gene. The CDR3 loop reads CSVESSRNYEQYF. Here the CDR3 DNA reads TGCAGCGTTGAAAGTTCTAGAAACTACGAGCAGTACTTC.